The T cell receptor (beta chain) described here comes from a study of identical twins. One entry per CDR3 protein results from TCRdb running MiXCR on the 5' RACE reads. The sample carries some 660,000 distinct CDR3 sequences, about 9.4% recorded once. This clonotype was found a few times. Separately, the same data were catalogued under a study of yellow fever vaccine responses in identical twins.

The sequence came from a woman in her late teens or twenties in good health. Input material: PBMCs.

CDR3 in amino acids: CAISETTGGLYGYTF. DNA for the CDR3: TGTGCCATCAGTGAAACCACAGGGGGTCTCTATGGCTACACCTTC. The chain links TRBV10-3 to TRBJ1-2; 8 nucleotides agree with TRBD1. With 3 bases clipped from V and 4 bases from J, the junction kept 7 bases outside the gene matches. The length of the CDR3 is 15 residues. Germline V gene lookup returns CDR1 ENHRY and CDR2 SYGVKD.